This paragraph covers one T cell receptor (beta chain) sequence. Its antigen is unknown. This sample is part of a study of OX40 agonist ivuxolimab in advanced cancers. In the study overall: In this trial design, patients received ivuxolimab intravenously at 0.01 to 10 mg/kg every 2 weeks. Partial responses were achieved by three patients, of whom one had hepatocellular carcinoma and two had cutaneous melanoma.

Germline V lookup: CDR1 SGHRS, CDR2 YFSETQ. The CDR3 contains 14 residues. Trimming removed 3 bases from V and 3 bases from J, with 12 bases in between. Whole-study findings and limits: Among some nonresponders, normalized T-cell clonal expansion was also low. Partial responders receiving 0.1-3.0 mg/kg showed among the lowest clonal expansion.

Only in-frame clones appear in the TCRdb table, and some are missing; sequencing was by immunoSEQ multiplex PCR. This table holds 55,000 to 65,000 clones, roughly nine tenths found once. The sequencing here drew on CD4+ or CD8+ T cells sorted from blood, taken in a trial of the OX40 agonist ivuxolimab. This sequence was found in an adult with an advanced solid tumor such as melanoma, head and neck, liver or kidney cancer. The chain recombines TRBV5-1 with TRBJ1-1; D possibly corresponds to TRBD1 (5 bases). CDR3: CASSWGRKDTEAFF. CDR3 in DNA: TGCGCCAGCAGCTGGGGGAGGAAGGACACTGAAGCTTTCTTT.